This T cell receptor (beta chain) was obtained from a study of T cell responses to AZD1222 COVID-19 vaccine. Points from the study as a whole: Spike-specific TCR breadth and depth both grew after two AZD1222 doses.

Points on this clone: Antigen: not known.

Libraries were prepared by immunoSEQ multiplex PCR; TCRdb keeps only in-frame clonotypes and omits some of them. The sample lists 100,000 to 150,000 clones, approximately 90% seen once, with about 7% in the top ten. Trimming took 3 bases from V and 5 from J, leaving 13 bases between them. The CDR3 covers 14 residues. Per germline, CDR1 KGHSH and CDR2 LQKENI. The starting material was peripheral blood, obtained on day 0 of AZD1222 vaccination. The clonotype originates from an adult in good health. The rearrangement joins TRBV18 to TRBJ2-5; D call uncertain. The CDR3, as DNA: TGTGCCAGCTCACCCATTAAGGGCCACGAGACCCAGTACTTC. Protein sequence: CASSPIKGHETQYF.